This T cell receptor beta chain was documented in a study of blood T cell repertoires in COVID-19. Those who participated ranged in age from roughly 18 to 89 years and resided in 20 to 25 US areas. Cohort allocation depended upon clinical history that participants reported. Recovery meant two consecutive negative NP/OP PCR tests, professional clearance, or resolved symptoms. This CDR3 has 13 amino acids. Losses at the gene ends were 5 bases for V and 1 base for J; bases not matched to a gene: 2. The V gene's germline CDR1 is SGDLS and CDR2 YYNGEE. Original processing methods: How many nucleated cells were present was estimated from reference gene primer amplification. Produced via immunoSEQ multiplex PCR; TCRdb's table is partial and in-frame only. That table gives V, J and clone size, and the DNA gave D and trimming. The sample lists some 510,000 clones; 88% were seen once.

V usage is TRBV9 and J usage is TRBJ2-5, with 7 bases lining up with TRBD1. The sequencing sample was made of PBMCs or T cells enriched from blood (not recorded which). The clonotype originates from a woman between 40 and 50 years old who had recovered from COVID-19. The CDR3 protein is CASRGQIQETQYF. DNA for the CDR3: TGTGCCAGCAGGGGACAGATCCAAGAGACCCAGTACTTC.